One sample yielded the 27 T cell receptor beta chains listed below, sequenced in a study of blood T cells in healthy people across ages. Sample-barcoded 5' priming and a J-beta primer mix drove a second PCR of about 6 to 11 cycles. TCRdb recomputed calls from the 5' RACE reads with MiXCR, one row per CDR3 protein. This sample yields some 1.8 million distinct CDR3 sequences, of which roughly two fifths are seen a single time; roughly 23% belongs to the top ten. Source material: blood. Receptors originate from a human donor in good health.

The genes are TRBV5-1 and TRBJ2-7; D unclear. V was shortened by 7 bases and J by 1 base, with 12 bases between the two germline ends. The CDR3 is 13 amino acids. The germline gives CDR1 SGHRS, CDR2 YFSETQ. The CDR3 loop reads CASRAYSSYEQYF. CDR3 bases: TGCGCCAGCCGGGCGTACTCGTCCTACGAGCAGTACTTC.

This clonotype was detected only a few times. The rearrangement links TRBV12-3 or TRBV12-4 to TRBJ1-1; D remains unclear. Trimming pared 5 bases from V and 5 bases from J, leaving 18 bases between. The CDR3 has 15 amino acids. This CDR3 is CASSRRWGGGTEAFF. CDR3 in DNA: TGTGCCAGCAGTCGACGATGGGGTGGAGGGACTGAAGCTTTCTTT.

The rearrangement links TRBV20-1 to TRBJ2-1; a weak D match, TRBD1 (6 bases). Trimming stripped 1 base from V and 10 bases from J, with 23 bases between. Germline V gene lookup returns CDR1 DFQATT and CDR2 SNEGSKA (reference sequence). The CDR3 sequence is 16 residues long. CDR3 nucleotide sequence: TGCAGTGCTAGAGGCCCTATCGGGACACTCAACTACGAGCAGTTCTTC. It translates to CSARGPIGTLNYEQFF.

The gene calls are TRBV7-8 and TRBJ2-5; D gene uncertain. V was pared by 4 bases and J by 5 bases, with 17 bases between. Germline values: CDR1 SGHVS, CDR2 FQNEAQ. This CDR3 spans 15 amino acids. CDR3 nucleotide sequence: TGTGCCAGCAGCTCGTACTCGCCCTATAGGGAGACCCAGTACTTC. Its protein is CASSSYSPYRETQYF.

This clonotype has more than one count but fewer than ten. The V gene is TRBV6-5, the J gene TRBJ2-3, with 14 positions matching TRBD2. The CDR3 extends over 15 amino acids. Germline CDR1 MNHEY, CDR2 SVGAGI. J lost 6 bases, V lost 4 bases, and 3 bases had no gene match. The CDR3 DNA follows: TGTGCCAGCAGTTTGACTAGCGGGGGGGAGGATACGCAGTATTTT. It specifies CASSLTSGGEDTQYF.

This clonotype showed up many times. This chain uses TRBV20-1 with TRBJ1-2, with D possibly being TRBD1 (6 bases). The germline gives CDR1 DFQATT, CDR2 SNEGSKA (reference sequence). V shed 2 bases and J shed 1 base, with 14 bases lying between them. The CDR3 contains 15 residues. The CDR3, as DNA: TGCAGTGCTAGAAGTATCGGGACATTTAACTATGGCTACACCTTC. Translated: CSARSIGTFNYGYTF.

The J gene is TRBJ1-6, the V gene TRBV27; tentative D call: TRBD1 (5 bases). V gave up 3 bases and J gave up 10 bases, with 13 bases separating them. This CDR3 contains 14 residues. Germline CDR1 MNHEY, CDR2 SMNVEV (reference sequence). CDR3 bases: TGTGCCAGCAGTTTGGACGGGGGGTACTCACCCCTCCACTTT. It encodes CASSLDGGYSPLHF.

J is TRBJ2-5 and V is TRBV27; D is possibly TRBD1 (5 bases). The DNA end lines up better with TRBJ2-7; the J call may be wrong. Germline V lookup: CDR1 MNHEY, CDR2 SMNVEV (reference sequence). CDR3 size: 14 residues. Here the CDR3 DNA reads TGTGCCAGCAGGATATCGACAGAATCCTACGAGCAGTACTTC. This encodes CASRISTESYEQYF.

In this sample, this clonotype turned up a few times. V and J are TRBV20-1 and TRBJ2-3, with D perhaps given as TRBD1 or TRBD2 (5 bases each). With 0 bases removed from V and 6 bases from J, the gap between germline ends came to 19 bases. The CDR3 length is 16 residues. Germline CDR1 DFQATT, CDR2 SNEGSKA (reference sequence). DNA of the CDR3: TGCAGTGCTAGAGACAGCACCACAGGAGGCAGGGATACGCAGTATTTT. This sequence encodes CSARDSTTGGRDTQYF.

The chain uses TRBV10-2 and TRBJ1-4, with 7 bases identical to TRBD1. The V gene end was trimmed by 6 bases and the J gene end by 8 bases; junction bases not matched to a gene: 9. The CDR3 is 14 residues long. Germline V gene data show CDR1 as WSHSY and CDR2 as SAAADI. Written as DNA, the CDR3 is TGCGCCAGCAGGGTGACAGGGTTGGGAGAAAAACTGTTTTTT. Translated: CASRVTGLGEKLFF.

This clonotype has only a few counts. The chain employs TRBV9 and TRBJ2-5; tentative D call: TRBD1 (6 bases). Trimming removed 3 bases at V and 4 bases at J, with 10 bases between. Germline V CDR1 and CDR2: SGDLS, YYNGEE. The CDR3 covers 13 residues. The chain's CDR3 is CASSAGHLETQYF. The CDR3 DNA follows: TGTGCCAGCAGCGCGGGACACTTAGAGACCCAGTACTTC.

This rearrangement joins TRBV7-2 to TRBJ2-4; 9 bases match TRBD2. Matching the DNA end better, TRBJ2-5 makes the J call doubtful. Germline V gene lookup returns CDR1 SGHTA and CDR2 FQGNSA. This CDR3 spans 15 amino acids. Here the CDR3 DNA reads TGTGCCAGCACCCCTGCGGGGGGGCTGGGAGAGACCCAGTACTTC. Translating gives CASTPAGGLGETQYF.

This clonotype was observed a handful of times. The V call is TRBV5-4, the J call TRBJ1-2; TRBD1 agrees at 7 bases. The CDR3 extends over 13 amino acids. Germline CDR1 is SGHNT and CDR2 is YYREEE (reference sequence). J was trimmed by 8 bases and V by 6 bases; bases with no gene match: 10. The CDR3 sequence: CASKPTGQRGYTF. Here the CDR3 DNA reads TGTGCCAGCAAGCCAACGGGACAGCGAGGCTACACCTTC.

This chain links TRBV5-1 with TRBJ2-5; D unresolved. V was cut by 0 bases and J by 3 bases, with 9 bases left in between. Germline CDR1 SGHRS, CDR2 YFSETQ. The CDR3 has 14 residues. The chain's CDR3 is CASSLDVNKETQYF. CDR3 nucleotide sequence: TGCGCCAGCAGCTTGGACGTGAATAAAGAGACCCAGTACTTC.

This clonotype was picked up a small number of times. This chain uses TRBV29-1 with TRBJ2-5, with D unclear. This CDR3 region has 15 residues. Per the germline V gene, CDR1 is SQVTM and CDR2 is ANQGSEA. Trimming pared 0 bases from V and 4 bases from J, leaving 15 bases between. CDR3 in DNA: TGCAGCGTTGAAGATCTGTACCTAGAGATAGAGACCCAGTACTTC. Its translation: CSVEDLYLEIETQYF.

The gene calls are TRBV15 and TRBJ2-6; D is ambiguous. There are 16 residues in the CDR3. Germline V gene lookup returns CDR1 LNHNV and CDR2 YYDKDF (reference sequence). Trimming took 0 bases from V and 2 from J, leaving 8 bases between them. The CDR3 loop is CATSRDLMAGANVLTF. CDR3 in DNA: TGTGCCACCAGCAGAGATTTGATGGCTGGGGCCAACGTCCTGACTTTC.

The V and J genes are TRBV7-8 and TRBJ1-2, with TRBD1 identical over 9 bases. Germline V CDR1 and CDR2: SGHVS, FQNEAQ. The CDR3 contains 15 residues. V shed 3 bases and J 1 base; nucleotides not matched to a gene: 3. The CDR3 sequence is CASSLDRGHNYGYTF. The DNA of the CDR3 is TGTGCCAGCAGCTTGGACAGGGGACATAACTATGGCTACACCTTC.

In its sample, this clonotype was seen once. The chain has TRBV7-2 and TRBJ2-3; 14 positions agree with TRBD2. Per the germline V gene, CDR1 is SGHTA and CDR2 is FQGNSA. CDR3 length: 18 amino acids. The V segment lost 5 bases and the J segment 2 bases; nucleotides outside the gene matches: 9. The CDR3 DNA reads as TGTGCCAGCAGCAGGGGACTAGCGGGGGAACCCTCCACAGATACGCAGTATTTT. Protein product: CASSRGLAGEPSTDTQYF.

CDR3 sequence reads: CASSLAMGDLYNEQFF. The CDR3, as DNA: TGTGCCAGCAGCTTAGCCATGGGGGACCTTTACAATGAGCAGTTCTTC. V gene TRBV7-8 combines with J gene TRBJ2-1, with D perhaps given as TRBD1 or TRBD2 (5 bases each). CDR1 is SGHVS, CDR2 FQNEAQ, per germline. The CDR3 runs to 16 residues. V lost 0 bases and J lost 4, with 13 bases in between. The variable domain in full, with the rest retrieved from reference TRBV7-8 and TRBJ2-1, is GAGVSQSPRYKVAKRGQDVALRCDPISGHVSLFWYQQALGQGPEFLTYFQNEAQLDKSGLPSDRFFAERPEGSVSTLKIQRTQQEDSAVYLCASSLAMGDLYNEQFFGPGTRLTVL.

In this sample, this clonotype turned up many times. The chain couples TRBV13 to TRBJ2-7, with 10 bases lining up with TRBD1. CDR3 length equals 15 residues. With 5 bases clipped from V and 3 bases from J, the junction kept 7 bases outside the gene matches. Germline CDR1 PRHDT, CDR2 FYEKMQ (reference sequence). CDR3 sequence: CASSPGTGAGYEQYF. In nucleotides, the CDR3 is TGTGCCAGCAGCCCCGGGACAGGGGCGGGCTACGAGCAGTACTTC.

The rearrangement joins TRBV12-3 or TRBV12-4 to TRBJ2-3; D is unresolved. The CDR3 spans 15 residues. Trimming took off 3 bases at V and 2 bases at J, with 12 bases between the two ends. The CDR3 DNA is TGTGCCAGCAGTTTGCGTTGGCAGAACACAGATACGCAGTATTTT. Translated: CASSLRWQNTDTQYF.

The chain carries TRBV5-1 and TRBJ2-1; 7 bases are a match to TRBD1. Germline CDR1 SGHRS, CDR2 YFSETQ. The CDR3 is 15 residues long. The J segment lost 6 bases and the V segment lost 0 bases, leaving 6 bases of the junction unmatched. CDR3: CASSLAGTAVNEQFF. CDR3 bases: TGCGCCAGCAGCTTGGCCGGGACAGCTGTCAATGAGCAGTTCTTC.

This clonotype was counted a single time. CDR3 sequence (DNA): TGTGCCAGCAGGCAGATGTTGAAGCGGACAGGGAAGAGTAATGAGCAGTTCTTC. This translates into CASRQMLKRTGKSNEQFF. The chain combines TRBV6-2 or TRBV6-3 with TRBJ2-1; TRBD1 agrees at 8 bases. The CDR3 covers 18 residues. V was pared by 6 bases and J by 7 bases, with 20 bases of the junction left unmatched. Germline loops: CDR1 MNHEY, CDR2 SVGEGT.

This clonotype was picked up a small number of times. The V and J genes are TRBV6-5 and TRBJ1-1, with D possibly matching TRBD1 (5 bases). Looked up from germline, CDR1 is MNHEY and CDR2 is SVGAGI. The germline V and J ends were trimmed by 2 bases and 8 bases, with 18 bases remaining between them. This CDR3 is 15 amino acids long. CDR3 protein: CASSYLGPLGSEAFF. DNA of the CDR3: TGTGCCAGCAGTTACCTGGGGCCGTTGGGGTCGGAAGCTTTCTTT.

The chain recombines TRBV7-2 with TRBJ2-1; weak D call: TRBD2 (5 bases). The germline gives CDR1 SGHTA, CDR2 FQGNSA. The CDR3 totals 14 residues. V lost 5 bases and J 9 bases, leaving 17 bases between the germline ends. CDR3 nucleotides: TGTGCCAGCAGCGCAGAGGTCTTACGGGGTGAGCAGTTCTTC. It specifies CASSAEVLRGEQFF.

This clonotype occurred many times. V is TRBV7-9 and J is TRBJ2-7; tentatively, D is TRBD1 or TRBD2 (6 bases each). The CDR3 is 14 residues long. CDR1 and CDR2 from the germline V gene are SEHNR and FQNEAQ (reference sequence). Trimming cost V 4 bases and J 3 bases, with 13 bases left between them. This chain's CDR3 is CASSSRGENYEQYF. For the CDR3, the DNA is TGTGCCAGCAGCTCAAGGGGGGAGAACTACGAGCAGTACTTC. Together with reference TRBV7-9 and TRBJ2-7, the CDR3 gives the full variable domain: DTGVSQNPRHKITKRGQNVTFRCDPISEHNRLYWYRQTLGQGPEFLTYFQNEAQLEKSRLLSDRFSAERPKGSFSTLEIQRTEQGDSAMYLCASSSRGENYEQYFGPGTRLTVT.

This chain joins TRBV28 and TRBJ2-3, with no clear D. Germline assignment: CDR1 MDHEN and CDR2 SYDVKM. The CDR3 runs to 16 residues. V shed 8 bases and J shed 6 bases, with 24 bases lying between them. The CDR3 nucleotides are TGTGCCAGCGCCGGCCTCTGGTTCAGAACGGGCGATACGCAGTATTTT. It codes for CASAGLWFRTGDTQYF.